A selection of T cell receptor beta chains follows, all from one sample in a study of identical twins. TCRdb called the 5' RACE reads again in MiXCR, with one record for every CDR3 protein. The data show about 530,000 distinct CDR3 sequences, with 12% to 15% seen just once and roughly 0.42% held by the top ten. This sample also belongs to another study, concerning yellow fever vaccine responses in identical twins.

The sequenced material came from CD4+ T cells sorted from blood. The receptors come from a woman aged 18-30 years in good health. Each CDR3 is given with its conserved first and last residue. The D gene is left open where the match is weak. The size field is filled for only some rows; it gives once, few, many or a size class.

V	D	J	size	DNA	CDR3
TRBV12-3/TRBV12-4	NA	TRBJ2-4	few	TGTGCCAGCGGCGCGGCCCTAGCCAAAAACATTCAGTACTTC	CASGAALAKNIQYF
TRBV6-4	NA	TRBJ2-1	few	TGTGCCAGCAGTGGTTCTGGGAATGAGCAGTTCTTC	CASSGSGNEQFF
TRBV3-1	NA	TRBJ1-2	few	TGTGCCAGCAGCCAAGGAAGGGGTTACTATGGCTACACCTTC	CASSQGRGYYGYTF
TRBV12-3/TRBV12-4	TRBD1	TRBJ1-5	many	TGTGCCAGCAGAGGACAGGGGGCTCAGCCCCAGCATTTT	CASRGQGAQPQHF
TRBV4-1	NA	TRBJ1-2	few	TGCGCCAGCAGCCAAGAATCAGGACCTAACTATGGCTACACCTTC	CASSQESGPNYGYTF
TRBV20-1	NA	TRBJ2-6	few	TGCAGTGGCCGGAGGGCTGGGGCCAACGTCCTGACTTTC	CSGRRAGANVLTF
TRBV12-3/TRBV12-4	NA	TRBJ2-3	few	TGTGCCAGCAGCCCGGTGGTTGGGAGCACAGATACGCAGTATTTT	CASSPVVGSTDTQYF
TRBV10-3	NA	TRBJ2-1	few	TGTGCCATCAGTGCGGGGGTAGAGATGAATGAGCAGTTCTTC	CAISAGVEMNEQFF
TRBV9	NA	TRBJ1-1	few	TGTGCCAGCAGCGTAGGGGGCGGTCTGACTGAAGCTTTCTTT	CASSVGGGLTEAFF
TRBV5-1	NA	TRBJ2-5	few	TGCGCCAGCAGCTTGGCATACTCCGGGACAAAAGAGACCCAGTACTTC	CASSLAYSGTKETQYF
TRBV20-1	NA	TRBJ2-5	few	TGCAGTGCTAAGGGACAAGCCCAAGAGACCCAGTACTTC	CSAKGQAQETQYF
TRBV3-1	NA	TRBJ2-2	many	TGTGCCACCACAGGACCGAACACCGGGGAGCTGTTTTTT	CATTGPNTGELFF
TRBV11-2	TRBD2	TRBJ2-3	few	TGTGCCAGCAGCTTAGTTACGGGGGGGTCGGGCACAGATACGCAGTATTTT	CASSLVTGGSGTDTQYF
TRBV7-3	NA	TRBJ2-3	NA	TGTGCCAGCAGCCATCGCCGGGACCAAGATACGCAGTATTTT	CASSHRRDQDTQYF
TRBV20-1	TRBD2	TRBJ2-1	few	TGCAGTGCTCCCCAGCGGGATGAACATGAGCAGTTCTTC	CSAPQRDEHEQFF
TRBV7-2	TRBD2	TRBJ2-1	NA	TGTGCCAGCAGCGTGACTAGCGGGAGGGTTGATGAGCAGTTCTTC	CASSVTSGRVDEQFF
TRBV20-1	TRBD1	TRBJ2-3	few	TGCAGTGCTAGAGAGAGGGACAGGGTTACGACAGATACGCAGTATTTT	CSARERDRVTTDTQYF
TRBV5-1	TRBD1	TRBJ1-6	few	TGCGCCAGCAGCTTAGGGACAGGCGAGAGGCCCCTCCACTTT	CASSLGTGERPLHF
TRBV5-1	NA	TRBJ2-3	many	TGCGCCAGCAGCTTTCGACAGGAATCTAGCACAGATACGCAGTATTTT	CASSFRQESSTDTQYF
TRBV12-3/TRBV12-4	NA	TRBJ1-2	NA	TGTGCCAGCAGTTTAACGTCGGGGAGGTATGGCTACACCTTC	CASSLTSGRYGYTF
TRBV7-2	NA	TRBJ2-5	few	TGTGCCAGCAGCTTAACCCCGACCCTCCTGCAAGAGACCCAGTACTTC	CASSLTPTLLQETQYF
TRBV11-2	TRBD2	TRBJ2-1	once	TGTGCCAGCAGCCCCTCTAGCGGGGGGGCGTTTATTTCCTACAATGAGCAGTTCTTC	CASSPSSGGAFISYNEQFF
TRBV5-1	TRBD1	TRBJ2-2	many	TGCGCCAGCAGCACGGGACAGGCTCCGACCGGGGAGCTGTTTTTT	CASSTGQAPTGELFF
TRBV5-1	NA	TRBJ2-1	NA	TGCGCCAGCAGCTTGGATACAGGGACGGCCCAAAATGAGCAGTTCTTC	CASSLDTGTAQNEQFF
TRBV7-2	TRBD1	TRBJ2-3	few	TGTGCCAGCAGCTTTTTACCGGGACAGCCACGCACAGATACGCAGTATTTT	CASSFLPGQPRTDTQYF
TRBV20-1	NA	TRBJ2-2	few	TGCAGTGCTAGAGAGGGGGGCAGGGTTTCTACCGGGGAGCTGTTTTTT	CSAREGGRVSTGELFF
TRBV3-1	NA	TRBJ1-2	few	TGTGCCAGCAGCCACGGGGGAGTCAACTATGGCTACACCTTC	CASSHGGVNYGYTF
TRBV5-4	TRBD2	TRBJ2-3	NA	TGTGCCAGCAGCTTAATGGGACTAGAAACAGATACGCAGTATTTT	CASSLMGLETDTQYF
TRBV18	TRBD1	TRBJ1-1	NA	TGTGCCAGCTCACCATCCGGGGACAGGGGGCCTAACGCTGAAGCTTTCTTT	CASSPSGDRGPNAEAFF
TRBV28	TRBD1	TRBJ2-1	NA	TGTGCCAGCAGCACAGACAGGGTTGAATCCTACAATGAGCAGTTCTTC	CASSTDRVESYNEQFF
TRBV10-3	TRBD2	TRBJ2-3	many	TGTGCCATCAGTGAAATCCGGCCCGCGGGAGAAACAGATACGCAGTATTTT	CAISEIRPAGETDTQYF
TRBV10-1	NA	TRBJ2-3	few	TGCGCCAGCAGTGATTCCCGGGCCCCTGGAAAAGATACGCAGTATTTT	CASSDSRAPGKDTQYF
TRBV7-3	NA	TRBJ2-1	NA	TGTGCCTGCAGTTTAGCCCCGGTCTTGGGGAGAAGGACCTACAATGAGCAGTTCTTC	CACSLAPVLGRRTYNEQFF
TRBV5-1	TRBD2	TRBJ2-2	few	TGCGCCAGTTCGGTCCCTAGCGGGGGGATGAACACCGGGGAGCTGTTTTTT	CASSVPSGGMNTGELFF
TRBV20-1	TRBD2	TRBJ2-1	NA	TGCAGTGCTAGCGAGGCTAGCGGGAGGTACAATGAGCAGTTCTTC	CSASEASGRYNEQFF
TRBV6-1	NA	TRBJ2-7	NA	TGTGCCAGCACCCCAGGGGCGGGAGAGAGCTACGAGCAGTACTTC	CASTPGAGESYEQYF
TRBV5-1	TRBD1	TRBJ2-3	NA	TGCGCCAGCAGCTTGGGTGACAGGGCGCAGTATTTT	CASSLGDRAQYF
TRBV20-1	NA	TRBJ2-7	NA	TGCAGTGCTAGTGGGGGGATCCCCTCCTACGAGCAGTACTTC	CSASGGIPSYEQYF
TRBV12-3/TRBV12-4	TRBD1	TRBJ2-1	NA	TGTGCCAGCAGCCCAGACAGGGGAGGTCTTGAGGAGCAGTTCTTC	CASSPDRGGLEEQFF
TRBV9	NA	TRBJ2-5	few	TGTGCCAGCAGCGTAGTTGTTAGCGGCCAAGAGACCCAGTACTTC	CASSVVVSGQETQYF
TRBV18	TRBD2	TRBJ2-5	few	TGTGCCAGCTCACGGGGACTAGCGGGCGAATCCGACCAGTACTTC	CASSRGLAGESDQYF
TRBV12-5	TRBD2	TRBJ2-1	few	TGTGCTAGTGGTCCTGGTTTAACTAGCGGGCCCAACAATGAGCAGTTCTTC	CASGPGLTSGPNNEQFF
TRBV12-3/TRBV12-4	NA	TRBJ1-1	NA	TGTGCCAGCAGCTCCGCCGGACATCCGAACACTGAAGCTTTCTTT	CASSSAGHPNTEAFF
TRBV6-1	NA	TRBJ2-2	NA	TGTGCCAGCAGCCCCGGTTCCCCAGGGAAAACCGGGGAGCTGTTTTTT	CASSPGSPGKTGELFF
TRBV29-1	NA	TRBJ1-1	few	TGCAGCGTTGAAGCTGACAGTTACACTGAAGCTTTCTTT	CSVEADSYTEAFF
TRBV18	NA	TRBJ2-3	NA	TGTGCCAGCTCACCAGAGCGTCCACGGGGTACAGATACGCAGTATTTT	CASSPERPRGTDTQYF
TRBV20-1	TRBD2	TRBJ2-1	NA	TGCAGTGCTCCCGGTCGGGGGGGTAGCTCCTACAATGAGCAGTTCTTC	CSAPGRGGSSYNEQFF
TRBV12-3/TRBV12-4	NA	TRBJ2-1	NA	TGTGCCAGCAGTCGACCAGGATTTAGCGGAGAGGAGCAGTTCTTC	CASSRPGFSGEEQFF
TRBV14	TRBD2	TRBJ2-7	NA	TGTGCCAGCAGCCAAGATGCCGGGAGGGCCCTCAACGAGCAGTACTTC	CASSQDAGRALNEQYF
TRBV3-1	TRBD2	TRBJ2-2	few	TGTGCCAGCAGCCAAGATCGAGCTAGCGGGAGGGCGAACACCGGGGAGCTGTTTTTT	CASSQDRASGRANTGELFF